What follows are 14 T cell receptor beta chains derived from one specimen sequenced in a study of multiple sclerosis patients with progressive multifocal leukoencephalopathy. Sequencing used immunoSEQ multiplex PCR; TCRdb keeps in-frame clones, though not all of them. The table includes 25,000 to 35,000 clones, around 91% detected once. The time point is: before natalizumab initiation. The sample was PBMCs. Receptor source: a human donor with multiple sclerosis.

The chain recombines TRBV5-1 with TRBJ2-1; 9 bases fit TRBD2. V trimming: 4 bases; J trimming: 0 bases; junction bases outside the gene matches: 5. The CDR3 loop spans 16 amino acids. The V gene's germline CDR1 is SGHRS and CDR2 YFSETQ. The CDR3 here is CASSPSGRSSYNEQFF. CDR3 DNA: TGCGCCAGCAGCCCGAGCGGGAGGAGCTCCTACAATGAGCAGTTCTTC. Full variable domain (remainder filled in from reference TRBV5-1 and TRBJ2-1): KAGVTQTPRYLIKTRGQQVTLSCSPISGHRSVSWYQQTPGQGLQFLFEYFSETQRNKGNFPGRFSGRQFSNSRSEMNVSTLELGDSALYLCASSPSGRSSYNEQFFGPGTRLTVL.

The V call is TRBV6-1, the J call TRBJ2-1, with D maybe TRBD2 (7 bases). V dropped 6 bases and J dropped 10 bases, with 10 bases sitting between them. From germline, CDR1 is MNHNS and CDR2 SASEGT. There are 11 residues in the CDR3. As DNA, the CDR3 is TGTGCCAGCAGAGGGGGGGGCGAGCAGTTCTTC. Amino acids: CASRGGGEQFF.

The chain has TRBV27 and TRBJ2-1; no clear D. The CDR3 runs to 13 residues. V was cut by 5 bases and J by 5 bases, with 10 bases left in between. CDR1 and CDR2 from the germline V gene are MNHEY and SMNVEV (reference sequence). The CDR3 sequence: CASSMGPNNEQFF. The CDR3 region has the DNA TGTGCCAGCAGTATGGGCCCCAACAATGAGCAGTTCTTC.

This chain uses TRBV5-1 with TRBJ1-1, with 9 bases that match TRBD1. Germline CDR1 SGHRS, CDR2 YFSETQ. This CDR3 region has 11 residues. The J segment lost 10 bases and the V segment lost 4 bases, leaving 2 bases of the junction unmatched. CDR3 sequence: CASSGDRVAFF. The CDR3 DNA reads TGCGCCAGCAGCGGGGACAGGGTAGCTTTCTTT.

V gene TRBV28 combines with J gene TRBJ1-5, with D possibly TRBD1 on 6 matching bases. The germline CDR1 and CDR2 sequences are MDHEN and SYDVKM. The CDR3 sequence is 13 residues long. Trimming pared 6 bases from V and 6 bases from J, leaving 12 bases between. CDR3 amino acids: CASRTDRSQPQHF. CDR3 DNA: TGTGCCAGCAGAACCGACAGGTCTCAGCCCCAGCATTTT.

This chain connects TRBV2 to TRBJ1-5; 7 bases agree with TRBD1. The V and J ends lost 8 bases and 2 bases, in that order; junction bases with no gene match: 9. Germline V CDR1 and CDR2: SNHLY, FYNNEI. The CDR3 is 15 residues long. This CDR3 is CASQGDRLGNQPQHF. In nucleotides, the CDR3 is TGTGCCAGCCAGGGGGATCGCCTGGGCAATCAGCCCCAGCATTTT.

The rearrangement joins TRBV6-6 to TRBJ1-1; TRBD1 matches at 10 bases. Germline V lookup: CDR1 MNHNY, CDR2 SVGAGI (reference sequence). CDR3 size: 15 residues. After removal of 4 bases from V and 3 bases from J, the junction contained 5 bases not matched to a gene. CDR3 sequence reads: CASSWRTGGDTEAFF. DNA for the CDR3: TGTGCCAGCAGTTGGCGGACAGGGGGGGACACTGAAGCTTTCTTT.

A remark on this clone: The same CDR3 arises from other DNA sequences in this sample as well. The rearrangement joins TRBV4-3 to TRBJ1-5; D is ambiguous. Trimming shortened V by 0 bases and J by 4 bases, and 7 bases separated the two germline ends. The germline CDR1 and CDR2 sequences are LGHNA and YSLEER. The CDR3 length is 14 residues. CDR3 in DNA: TGCGCCAGCAGCCAAGATCGAGGGAATCAGCCCCAGCATTTT. Residues: CASSQDRGNQPQHF.

This chain links TRBV6-4 with TRBJ2-1; a weak D match, TRBD2 (5 bases). The CDR3 extends over 13 amino acids. The germline V gene encodes CDR1 MRHNA and CDR2 SNTAGT. Between the trimmed V and J ends, which lost 3 bases and 6 bases, there was a span of 9 bases. CDR3 in amino acids: CASSEDSRNEQFF. The CDR3 bases are TGTGCCAGCAGTGAGGACTCCCGCAATGAGCAGTTCTTC.

The chain joins TRBV11-2 to TRBJ2-7; a possible D gene is TRBD1 (6 bases). From germline, CDR1 is SGHAT and CDR2 FQNNGV. V lost 6 bases and J 2 bases, leaving 11 bases between the germline ends. The CDR3 runs to 13 residues. The DNA of the CDR3 is TGTGCCAGCAGTCGGGACACCGCCTACGAGCAGTACTTC. Translating gives CASSRDTAYEQYF.

The gene calls are TRBV2 and TRBJ1-2; possible D gene TRBD1, 5 bases. CDR1 and CDR2 from the germline V gene are SNHLY and FYNNEI. The germline V and J ends were trimmed by 6 bases and 4 bases, with 12 bases remaining between them. The length of the CDR3 is 13 residues. CDR3 DNA sequence: TGTGCCAGCAGGTTGGAGGGGCTCTATGGCTACACCTTC. Residues: CASRLEGLYGYTF.

The chain has TRBV5-1 and TRBJ1-1; D remains ambiguous. The CDR3 sequence is 17 residues long. Germline CDR1 and CDR2: SGHRS and YFSETQ. Trimming cost V 2 bases and J 2 bases, with 19 bases left between them. As DNA, the CDR3 is TGCGCCAGCAGCTTTCGCCCGTATACCGACATAAACACTGAAGCTTTCTTT. This translates into CASSFRPYTDINTEAFF.

On this clone itself: Relative to the germline gene, one junction end is altered; a read error may explain this. V is TRBV4-3 and J is TRBJ2-3; 7 bases agree with TRBD2. From germline, CDR1 is LGHNA and CDR2 YSLEER. This CDR3 spans 15 amino acids. The CDR3 sequence: CASNQVRLASDTQYF. CDR3 sequence (DNA): TGCGCCAGCAACCAAGTGCGACTAGCATCAGATACGCAGTATTTT.

Concerning this clone itself: Other nucleotide sequences from this sample produce the same CDR3. The gene calls are TRBV6-5 and TRBJ2-7, with unresolved D. V gave up 8 bases and J gave up 2 bases, with 16 bases separating them. Germline V CDR1 and CDR2: MNHEY, SVGAGI. CDR3 size: 14 residues. CDR3 nucleotide sequence: TGTGCCAGCGGAGCCTCACAGTCCGCCTACGAGCAGTACTTC. Protein sequence: CASGASQSAYEQYF.